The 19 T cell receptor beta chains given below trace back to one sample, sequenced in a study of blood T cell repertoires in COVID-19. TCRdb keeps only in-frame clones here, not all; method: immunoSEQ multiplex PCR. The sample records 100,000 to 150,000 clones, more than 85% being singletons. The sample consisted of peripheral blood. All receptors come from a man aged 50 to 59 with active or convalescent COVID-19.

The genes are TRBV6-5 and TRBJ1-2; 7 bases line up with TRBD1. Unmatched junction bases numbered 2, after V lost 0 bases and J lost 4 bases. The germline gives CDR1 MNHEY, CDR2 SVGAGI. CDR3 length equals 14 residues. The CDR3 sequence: CASSYSAGGYGYTF. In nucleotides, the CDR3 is TGTGCCAGCAGTTACTCAGCAGGGGGCTATGGCTACACCTTC.

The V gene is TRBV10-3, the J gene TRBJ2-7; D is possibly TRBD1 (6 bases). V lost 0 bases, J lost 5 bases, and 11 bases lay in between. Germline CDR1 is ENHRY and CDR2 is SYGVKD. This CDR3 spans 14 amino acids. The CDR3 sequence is CAISESGNRDEQYF. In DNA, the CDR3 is TGTGCCATCAGTGAGTCGGGTAACAGGGACGAGCAGTACTTC.

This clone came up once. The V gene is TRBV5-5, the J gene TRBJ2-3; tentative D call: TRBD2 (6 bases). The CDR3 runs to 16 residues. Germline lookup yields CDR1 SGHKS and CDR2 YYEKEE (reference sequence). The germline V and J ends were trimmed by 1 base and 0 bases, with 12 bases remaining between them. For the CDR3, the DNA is TGTGCCAGCAGCTTGTGGAGCGGGTCTAGCACAGATACGCAGTATTTT. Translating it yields CASSLWSGSSTDTQYF.

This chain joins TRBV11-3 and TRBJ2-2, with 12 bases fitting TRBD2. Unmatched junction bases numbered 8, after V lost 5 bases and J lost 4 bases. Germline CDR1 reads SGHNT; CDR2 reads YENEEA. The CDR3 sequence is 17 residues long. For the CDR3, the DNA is TGTGCCAGCAGCCCAGGACTAGCGGGATCTCGCACCGGGGAGCTGTTTTTT. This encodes CASSPGLAGSRTGELFF. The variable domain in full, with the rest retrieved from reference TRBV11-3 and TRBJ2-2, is EAGVVQSPRYKIIEKKQPVAFWCNPISGHNTLYWYLQNLGQGPELLIRYENEEAVDDSQLPKDRFSAERLKGVDSTLKIQPAELGDSAVYLCASSPGLAGSRTGELFFGEGSRLTVL.

The CDR3 loop reads CASSPGTGGMYEQYF. As DNA, the CDR3 is TGTGCCAGTAGCCCCGGGACAGGGGGCATGTACGAGCAGTACTTC. The V and J genes are TRBV19 and TRBJ2-7; 12 bases fit TRBD1. From germline, CDR1 is LNHDA and CDR2 SQIVND (reference sequence). This CDR3 has 15 amino acids. J lost 4 bases, V lost 6 bases, and 7 bases had no gene match.

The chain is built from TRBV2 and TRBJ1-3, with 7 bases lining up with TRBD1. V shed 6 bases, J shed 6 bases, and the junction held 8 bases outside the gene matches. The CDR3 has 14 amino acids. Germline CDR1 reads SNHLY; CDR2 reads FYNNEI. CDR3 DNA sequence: TGTGCCAGCAGACAAAGACAGGGAATAAACACCATATATTTT. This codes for CASRQRQGINTIYF.

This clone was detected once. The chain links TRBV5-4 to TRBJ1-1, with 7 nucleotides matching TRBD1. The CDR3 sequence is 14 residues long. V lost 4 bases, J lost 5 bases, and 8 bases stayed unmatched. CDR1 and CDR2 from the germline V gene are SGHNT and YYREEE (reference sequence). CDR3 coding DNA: TGTGCCAGCAGCGAAAGACAGGGTTGGACTGAAGCTTTCTTT. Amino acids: CASSERQGWTEAFF.

This CDR3 reads CASSPITRDGYTF. The CDR3 DNA sequence: TGTGCCAGCAGCCCAATTACTAGGGATGGCTACACCTTC. The chain combines TRBV5-6 with TRBJ1-2, with D unclear. The germline V gene has CDR1 SGHDT and CDR2 YYEEEE. The CDR3 spans 13 residues. Trimming removed 4 bases from V and 6 bases from J, with 13 bases in between.

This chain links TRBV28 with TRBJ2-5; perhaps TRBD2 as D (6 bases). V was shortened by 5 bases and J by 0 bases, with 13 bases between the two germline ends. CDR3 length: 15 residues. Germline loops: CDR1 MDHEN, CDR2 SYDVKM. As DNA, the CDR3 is TGTGCCAGCAGTACAAGTCTAGCGAACCAAGAGACCCAGTACTTC. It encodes CASSTSLANQETQYF.

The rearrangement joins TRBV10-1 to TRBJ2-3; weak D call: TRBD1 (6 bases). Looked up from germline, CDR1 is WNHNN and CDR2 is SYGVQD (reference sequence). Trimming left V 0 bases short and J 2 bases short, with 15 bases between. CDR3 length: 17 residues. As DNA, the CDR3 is TGCGCCAGCAGTGAGTCGATCGGAACAGGGTCCACAGATACGCAGTATTTT. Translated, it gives CASSESIGTGSTDTQYF.

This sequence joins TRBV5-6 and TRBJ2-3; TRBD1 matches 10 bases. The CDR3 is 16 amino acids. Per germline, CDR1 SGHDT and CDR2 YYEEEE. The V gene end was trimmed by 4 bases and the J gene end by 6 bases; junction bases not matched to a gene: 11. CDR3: CASSPEPDRGPDTQYF. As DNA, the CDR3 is TGTGCCAGCAGCCCCGAACCCGACAGGGGGCCGGATACGCAGTATTTT.

The CDR3 DNA is TGTGCCAGCAGTTTCAGGGGCGAGCAGTACTTC. This encodes CASSFRGEQYF. The rearrangement links TRBV28 to TRBJ2-7; possibly TRBD1 for D (6 bases). This CDR3 comprises 11 residues. Trimming left V 3 bases short and J 6 bases short, with 6 bases between. CDR1 and CDR2 (germline): MDHEN, SYDVKM.

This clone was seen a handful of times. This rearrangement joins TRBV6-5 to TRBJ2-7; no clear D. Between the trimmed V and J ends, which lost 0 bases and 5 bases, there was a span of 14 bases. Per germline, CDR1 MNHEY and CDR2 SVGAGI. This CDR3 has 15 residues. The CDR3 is CASSYSSRASNEQYF. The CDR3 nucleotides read TGTGCCAGCAGTTACTCGAGTCGCGCATCAAACGAGCAGTACTTC.

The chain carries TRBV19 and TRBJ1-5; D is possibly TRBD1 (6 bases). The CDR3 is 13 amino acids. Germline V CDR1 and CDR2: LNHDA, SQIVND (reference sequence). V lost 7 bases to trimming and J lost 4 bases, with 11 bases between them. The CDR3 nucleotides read TGTGCCAGTAAGTGGACAGCTAATCAGCCCCAGCATTTT. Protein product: CASKWTANQPQHF.

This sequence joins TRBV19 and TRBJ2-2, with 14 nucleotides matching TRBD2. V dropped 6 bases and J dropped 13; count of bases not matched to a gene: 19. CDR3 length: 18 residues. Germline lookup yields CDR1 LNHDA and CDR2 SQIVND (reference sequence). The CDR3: CASRKGLAGATTGDGLFF. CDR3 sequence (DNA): TGTGCCAGTAGGAAGGGACTAGCGGGAGCAACTACCGGGGATGGGCTGTTTTTT. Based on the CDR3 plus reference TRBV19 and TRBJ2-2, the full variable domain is DGGITQSPKYLFRKEGQNVTLSCEQNLNHDAMYWYRQDPGQGLRLIYYSQIVNDFQKGDIAEGYSVSREKKESFPLTVTSAQKNPTAFYLCASRKGLAGATTGDGLFFGEGSRLTVL.

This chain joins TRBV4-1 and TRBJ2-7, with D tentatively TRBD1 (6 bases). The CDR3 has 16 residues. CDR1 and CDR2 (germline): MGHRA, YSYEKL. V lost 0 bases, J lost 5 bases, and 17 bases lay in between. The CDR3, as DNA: TGCGCCAGCAGCCAAGATTTTAATACAGGGACCCACGAGCAGTACTTC. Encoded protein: CASSQDFNTGTHEQYF.

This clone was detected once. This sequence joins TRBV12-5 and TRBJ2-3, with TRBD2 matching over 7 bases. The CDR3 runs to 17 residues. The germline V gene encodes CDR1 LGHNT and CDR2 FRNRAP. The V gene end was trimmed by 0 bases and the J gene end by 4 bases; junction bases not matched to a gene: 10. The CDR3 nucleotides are TGTGCTAGTGGTTTGGTAGTGAGCGGGGTGGGGTCAGATACGCAGTATTTT. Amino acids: CASGLVVSGVGSDTQYF.

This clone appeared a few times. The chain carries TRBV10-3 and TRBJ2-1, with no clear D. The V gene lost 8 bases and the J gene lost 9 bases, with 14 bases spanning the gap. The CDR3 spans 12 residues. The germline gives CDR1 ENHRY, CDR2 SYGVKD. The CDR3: CAISTGEVEQFF. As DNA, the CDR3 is TGTGCCATCTCCACCGGAGAGGTTGAGCAGTTCTTC.

CDR3 sequence: CASSDKLAGVKETQYF. As DNA, the CDR3 is TGTGCCAGCAGTGACAAGTTAGCTGGTGTCAAAGAGACCCAGTACTTC. The chain uses TRBV2 and TRBJ2-5, with no clear D. This CDR3 is built from 16 residues. The germline gives CDR1 SNHLY, CDR2 FYNNEI. The V gene lost 3 bases and the J gene lost 3 bases, with 17 bases spanning the gap.